The sample holds a few counts of the clone carrying this TCR beta chain. The antigen is undetermined. These data are taken from a study of blood T cells in healthy people across ages. The germline CDR1 and CDR2 sequences are MDHEN and SYDVKM. V was pared by 4 bases and J by 5 bases, with 14 bases between. The CDR3 has 14 residues. Through a sample-barcoded 5' primer and a J-beta primer mix, a second PCR was run for roughly 7 to 11 cycles. From each sample, at least 2.5 million paired-end reads containing CDR3 were obtained. TCRdb fed the 5' RACE reads into MiXCR, producing one record per CDR3 protein. The repertoire holds around 1,700,000 distinct CDR3 sequences, under 30% seen once, with 6.5% to 8.5% in the top ten. Study observations and caveats: Whereas aged donors had fewer naive CD4+ cells, long-lived donors had more of them and higher diversity.

The receptor was isolated from a woman aged 25 to 39 in good health. Source material: blood. The genes are TRBV28 and TRBJ1-2; D is ambiguous. CDR3 sequence: CASSSLGSVYGYTF. CDR3 sequence (DNA): TGTGCCAGCAGTTCACTCGGATCGGTATATGGCTACACCTTC.